Listed below are T cell receptor beta chains from one sample, sequenced in a study of shared clonotypes between healthy human individuals. The table came from immunoSEQ multiplex PCR; TCRdb's copy has only in-frame clones and leaves some out. The sample has about 2 million clones, over 85% seen once. Sequencing input: naive CD8+ T cells sorted from blood. These receptors were collected from a man between 18 and 29 years old in good health. CDR3s include the opening cysteine and the closing phenylalanine or tryptophan. The D gene is left open where the match is weak. For some rows the clone size is stated as once, few or many, or as a class when expanded; others skip it.

j_call | clone_size | d_call | v_call | cdr3_nt | cdr3_aa
TRBJ2-5 | - | TRBD1 | TRBV18 | TGTGCCAGCTCCCCTCCGGGACAGGGGGAAGAGACCCAGTACTTC | CASSPPGQGEETQYF
TRBJ1-1 | - | - | TRBV2 | TGTGCCAGCAGTGAAGGACAGGACCCCACTGAAGCTTTCTTT | CASSEGQDPTEAFF
TRBJ2-1 | - | - | TRBV27 | TGTGCCAGCAGTACCCCAAAGCGGGTGGGGAATGAGCAGTTCTTC | CASSTPKRVGNEQFF
TRBJ2-2 | - | - | TRBV19 | TGTGCCAGTACCATGGGTACCGGGGAGCTGTTTTTT | CASTMGTGELFF
TRBJ2-1 | - | - | TRBV7-2 | TGTGCCAGCAGCTTAGGGACTACCTCCGGGGATGAGCAGTTCTTC | CASSLGTTSGDEQFF
TRBJ1-4 | - | - | TRBV27 | TGTGCCAGCAGTTTATCCTCGGGGATTGAAAAACTGTTTTTT | CASSLSSGIEKLFF
TRBJ2-5 | - | TRBD2 | TRBV4-3 | TGCGCCAGCAGCCAAGATTGGCTGGCTAGCGGGAGCGAGGTGAAAGAGACCCAGTACTTC | CASSQDWLASGSEVKETQYF
TRBJ2-5 | - | - | TRBV27 | TGTGCCAGCAGTTTTTTGAATCCGGGGCCTGAGACCCAGTACTTC | CASSFLNPGPETQYF
TRBJ2-2 | - | TRBD1 | TRBV4-1 | TGCGCCAGCAGCCAAGATCTGGAGACAGGGGGCTCCGGGGAGCTGTTTTTT | CASSQDLETGGSGELFF
TRBJ2-1 | - | TRBD2 | TRBV29-1 | TGCAGCGTGGGGGGGGTGGCCTACAATGAGCAGTTCTTC | CSVGGVAYNEQFF
TRBJ2-7 | - | - | TRBV29-1 | TGCAGCGTTGACTCTGGCTACGAGCAGTACTTC | CSVDSGYEQYF
TRBJ1-6 | - | - | TRBV14 | TGTGCCAGCAGCCTTCAGGGGAATTCACCCCTCCACTTT | CASSLQGNSPLHF
TRBJ2-1 | - | - | TRBV7-9 | TGTGCCAGCAGCTTACCGCTGGCCTACAATGAGCAGTTCTTC | CASSLPLAYNEQFF
TRBJ2-3 | - | TRBD2 | TRBV7-9 | TGTGCCAGCAGCAGTAGCGGGGGAGACACAGATACGCAGTATTTT | CASSSSGGDTDTQYF
TRBJ1-4 | - | - | TRBV27 | TGTGCCAGCAGTTTTGCGGGGTCCCTTAATGAAAAACTGTTTTTT | CASSFAGSLNEKLFF
TRBJ2-1 | - | TRBD2 | TRBV4-1 | TGCGCCAGCAGCCAAGATGGGCTAGCGGGGGATGAGCAGTTCTTC | CASSQDGLAGDEQFF
TRBJ2-4 | - | - | TRBV11-1 | TGTGCCAGCAGCTTGGGCCAGGGGATAGCCAAAAACATTCAGTACTTC | CASSLGQGIAKNIQYF
TRBJ2-7 | once | TRBD2 | TRBV6-6 | TGTGCCAGCAGTGCGGCGGGGGGGCTGTACGAGCAGTACTTC | CASSAAGGLYEQYF
TRBJ2-2 | - | TRBD1 | TRBV4-1 | TGCGCCAGCAGCCGAGCCCCCGGGACAGGGGCGAACACCGGGGAGCTGTTTTTT | CASSRAPGTGANTGELFF
TRBJ2-7 | - | TRBD1 | TRBV7-6 | TGTGCCAGCAGCTTAGGACAGGGGGACTACGAGCAGTACTTC | CASSLGQGDYEQYF
TRBJ2-7 | once | - | TRBV30 | TGTGCCTGGAGTGCCCGGTTGGGACTTTACGAGCAGTACTTC | CAWSARLGLYEQYF
TRBJ1-2 | - | - | TRBV14 | TGTGCCAGCAGCCTTCGGCCGTTGATGGATGGCTACACCTTC | CASSLRPLMDGYTF
TRBJ2-2 | - | TRBD1 | TRBV5-1 | TGCGCCAGCAGCTTGTTAAATGTGAGGGGGCACACCGGGGAGCTGTTTTTT | CASSLLNVRGHTGELFF
TRBJ2-7 | - | TRBD2 | TRBV13 | TGTGCCAGCAAAGGAGGACTAGCGAGCTCCTACGAGCAGTACTTC | CASKGGLASSYEQYF
TRBJ1-3 | - | - | TRBV27 | TGTGCCAGCAGTCTCGGGGGGGCTGGAAACACCATATATTTT | CASSLGGAGNTIYF
TRBJ1-2 | - | - | TRBV6-1 | TGTGCCAGCAGTGAACTTGTCAGTCTCTATGGCTACACCTTC | CASSELVSLYGYTF
TRBJ2-1 | - | - | TRBV5-4 | TGTGCCAGCAGCTTGCGTCCGCTTACCAATGAGCAGTTCTTC | CASSLRPLTNEQFF
TRBJ1-2 | - | - | TRBV10-2 | TGCGCCAGCAGTACAGAGGGTTCTAACTATGGCTACACCTTC | CASSTEGSNYGYTF
TRBJ1-3 | - | TRBD1 | TRBV15 | TGTGCCACCAGCACCAGGGGGCTCGGAAACACCATATATTTT | CATSTRGLGNTIYF
TRBJ1-1 | - | - | TRBV19 | TGTGCCAGTAGTGCCCTGAACAGTGACACTGAAGCTTTCTTT | CASSALNSDTEAFF
TRBJ2-7 | - | - | TRBV28 | TGTGCCAGCAGTGATCCGGGCTCCTACGAGCAGTACTTC | CASSDPGSYEQYF
TRBJ2-1 | - | - | TRBV28 | TGTGCCAGCAGTCTCTGGAATGAGCAGTTCTTC | CASSLWNEQFF
TRBJ2-5 | - | - | TRBV6-1 | TGTGCCAGCAGTGACCTTATTGGTGGAGAGACCCAGTACTTC | CASSDLIGGETQYF
TRBJ2-3 | - | - | TRBV6-5 | TGTGCCAGCAGTCCAGACACAGATACGCAGTATTTT | CASSPDTDTQYF
TRBJ2-1 | - | TRBD2 | TRBV29-1 | TGCAGCGTTGAGCCTAGCGGGGGGGAAAGCTCCTACAATGAGCAGTTCTTC | CSVEPSGGESSYNEQFF
TRBJ2-6 | - | - | TRBV4-1 | TGCGCCAGCAGCCAAGATAATCCAGGAAGCTCTGGGGCCAACGTCCTGACTTTC | CASSQDNPGSSGANVLTF
TRBJ1-5 | - | - | TRBV28 | TGTGCCAGCAGTTTCGGTAGGGGAAATCAGCCCCAGCATTTT | CASSFGRGNQPQHF
TRBJ2-7 | once | TRBD1 | TRBV6-1 | TGTGCCAGCAGCAGACTGGACAGGACGGAGGAGCAGTACTTC | CASSRLDRTEEQYF
TRBJ2-3 | - | TRBD2 | TRBV27 | TGTGCCAGCAGCCCCGGACTAGCGGGGGGAACCACAGATACGCAGTATTTT | CASSPGLAGGTTDTQYF
TRBJ2-3 | - | - | TRBV30 | TGTGCCTGGAGTCATACTGGGGGACCCACAGATACGCAGTATTTT | CAWSHTGGPTDTQYF
TRBJ2-1 | - | - | TRBV27 | TGTGCCAGCAGTTTCCTAGAAGTTAGTAATGAGCAGTTCTTC | CASSFLEVSNEQFF
TRBJ1-6 | few | - | TRBV7-8 | TGTGCCAGCAGCCGCCCTAAAGGGGATTATTCACCCCTCCACTTT | CASSRPKGDYSPLHF
TRBJ2-3 | - | - | TRBV27 | TGTGCCAGCAGTTTAAGGGGGGTGGGAGATACGCAGTATTTT | CASSLRGVGDTQYF
TRBJ2-2 | - | - | TRBV28 | TGTGCCAGCCTTATGGCGGGGACCGGGGAGCTGTTTTTT | CASLMAGTGELFF
TRBJ1-5 | - | - | TRBV30 | TGTGCCTGGAGTGAACAGAGCAATCAGCCCCAGCATTTT | CAWSEQSNQPQHF
TRBJ2-7 | - | - | TRBV27 | TGTGCCAGCAGTTTATTCTCAGGGACCCCCTACGAGCAGTACTTC | CASSLFSGTPYEQYF
TRBJ1-2 | - | - | TRBV13 | TGTGCCAGCAGCTCCATCCGGGACCCCTATGGCTACACCTTC | CASSSIRDPYGYTF
TRBJ2-1 | once | TRBD2 | TRBV7-9 | TGTGCCAGCAGCTTATCAGCGGGAGGGCCGGATAATGAGCAGTTCTTC | CASSLSAGGPDNEQFF
TRBJ2-7 | once | - | TRBV2 | TGTGCCAGCAGTTTCGGACTGCTCCTTAGCTCCTACGAGCAGTACTTC | CASSFGLLLSSYEQYF
TRBJ2-2 | - | - | TRBV7-9 | TGTGCCAGCAGCTTAGTGGCAGGGAACACCGGGGAGCTGTTTTTT | CASSLVAGNTGELFF